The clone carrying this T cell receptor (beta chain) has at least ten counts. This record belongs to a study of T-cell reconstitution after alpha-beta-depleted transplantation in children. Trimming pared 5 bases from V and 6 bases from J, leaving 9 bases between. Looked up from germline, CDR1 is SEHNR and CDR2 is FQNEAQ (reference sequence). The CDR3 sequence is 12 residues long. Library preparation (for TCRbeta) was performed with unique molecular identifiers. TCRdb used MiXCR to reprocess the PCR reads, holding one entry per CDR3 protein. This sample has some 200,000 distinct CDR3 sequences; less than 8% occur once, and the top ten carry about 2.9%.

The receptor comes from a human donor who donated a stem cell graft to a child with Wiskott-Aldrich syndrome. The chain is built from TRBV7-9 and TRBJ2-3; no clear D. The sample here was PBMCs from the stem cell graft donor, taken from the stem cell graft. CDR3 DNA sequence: TGTGCCAGCAGCCCGGCCAGGGATACGCAGTATTTT. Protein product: CASSPARDTQYF.